The source of this TCR beta chain is a study of cytomegalovirus exposure and HLA in healthy donors. Donors were ostensibly healthy at sampling, although undocumented immune exposures were probable. A note on this clone: What it recognizes is unknown.

Findings of the study overall: Rare TCR sequences predominated, though certain public TCRs were found in many donors. Likely technical artifact: a cluster of highly shared sequence variants.

The primer mix had 60 Vbeta and 13 Jbeta primers. TCRdb keeps only in-frame clones here, not all; method: immunoSEQ multiplex PCR. There are approximately 59,000 clones in the sample; around 73% occur only once, and approximately 2.9% lies in the top ten. This CDR3 contains 18 residues. From germline, CDR1 is SGHRS and CDR2 YFSETQ. V lost 0 bases and J 3 bases, leaving 21 bases between the germline ends. The V call is TRBV5-1, the J call TRBJ1-1, with D unresolved. Sequenced: PBMCs. This clonotype originated in a girl between 5 and 17 years old in good health and CMV-seropositive. CDR3 sequence (DNA): TGCGCCAGCAGCTTGGTTAGCTTCGGGTCAACCCAACACACTGAAGCTTTCTTT. This translates into CASSLVSFGSTQHTEAFF. Based on the CDR3 plus reference TRBV5-1 and TRBJ1-1, the full variable domain is KAGVTQTPRYLIKTRGQQVTLSCSPISGHRSVSWYQQTPGQGLQFLFEYFSETQRNKGNFPGRFSGRQFSNSRSEMNVSTLELGDSALYLCASSLVSFGSTQHTEAFFGQGTRLTVV.